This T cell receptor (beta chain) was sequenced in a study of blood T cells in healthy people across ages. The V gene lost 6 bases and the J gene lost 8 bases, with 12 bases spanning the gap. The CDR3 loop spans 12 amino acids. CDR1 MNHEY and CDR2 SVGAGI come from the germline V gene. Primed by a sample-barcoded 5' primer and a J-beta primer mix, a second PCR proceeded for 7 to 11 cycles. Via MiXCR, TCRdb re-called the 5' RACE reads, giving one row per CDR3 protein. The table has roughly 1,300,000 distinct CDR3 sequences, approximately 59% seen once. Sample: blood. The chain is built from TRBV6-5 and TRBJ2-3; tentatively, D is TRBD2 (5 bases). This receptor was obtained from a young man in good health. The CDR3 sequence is CASSNSRGTQYF. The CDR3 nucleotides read TGTGCCAGCAGCAACAGCCGGGGTACGCAGTATTTT.